This TCR beta chain was recorded in a study of blood T cell repertoires in COVID-19. Across the whole study: Both acute and convalescent COVID-19 samples were obtained from the United States, Italy and Spain. PBMCs, B-cell-depleted T cells, or T cells provided the cDNA or gDNA that made up the material.

V was shortened by 6 bases and J by 4 bases, with 16 bases between the two germline ends. Looked up from germline, CDR1 is MNHEY and CDR2 is SVGAGI. This CDR3 is built from 15 residues. Some clones are missing from TCRdb's copy, which holds only in-frame ones; the method was immunoSEQ multiplex PCR. The table has about 230,000 clones, 86% seen once. This clonotype originated in a man younger than 30 who had recovered from COVID-19. The specimen sequenced was PBMCs or T cells enriched from blood (not recorded which). The genes are TRBV6-5 and TRBJ1-5, with D unclear. In DNA form, the CDR3 reads TGTGCCAGCAGCGGTGTAGCACTGGATAATCAGCCCCAGCATTTT. Translated: CASSGVALDNQPQHF.